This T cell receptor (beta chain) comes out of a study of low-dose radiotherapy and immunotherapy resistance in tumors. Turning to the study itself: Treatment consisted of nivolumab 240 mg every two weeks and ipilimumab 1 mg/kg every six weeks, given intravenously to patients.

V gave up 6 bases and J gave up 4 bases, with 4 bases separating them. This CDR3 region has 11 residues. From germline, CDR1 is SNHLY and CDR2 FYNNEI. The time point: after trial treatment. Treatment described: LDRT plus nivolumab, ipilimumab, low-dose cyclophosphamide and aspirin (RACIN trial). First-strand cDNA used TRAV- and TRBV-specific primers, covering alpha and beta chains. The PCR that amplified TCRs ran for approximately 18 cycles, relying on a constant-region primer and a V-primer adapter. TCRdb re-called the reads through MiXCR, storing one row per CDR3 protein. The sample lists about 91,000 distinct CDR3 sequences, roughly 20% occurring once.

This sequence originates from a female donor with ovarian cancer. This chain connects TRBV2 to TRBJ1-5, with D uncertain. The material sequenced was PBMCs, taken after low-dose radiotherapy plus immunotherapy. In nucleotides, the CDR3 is TGTGCCAGCAGGGAAAATCAGCCCCAGCATTTT. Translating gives CASRENQPQHF.